A single sample is the source of the 4 T cell receptor beta chains below, sequenced in a study of blood T cell repertoires in COVID-19. Sequencing used immunoSEQ multiplex PCR; TCRdb keeps in-frame clones, though not all of them. Of under 550,000 clones listed, approximately 90% are singletons. The sample was peripheral blood. These receptors came from a young man with COVID-19, enrolled during active disease.

This clone was counted once. V and J are TRBV5-1 and TRBJ2-3; a possible D gene is TRBD2 (5 bases). Deletions cut 3 bases from V and 7 bases from J, with 12 bases between. CDR3 length: 13 amino acids. Germline V gene data show CDR1 as SGHRS and CDR2 as YFSETQ. The CDR3 loop is CASSYGDGNTQYF. The CDR3 DNA follows: TGCGCCAGCAGCTATGGAGACGGGAATACGCAGTATTTT.

Of note for this clone: Other DNA sequences in this sample translate to the same CDR3. The rearrangement joins TRBV5-6 to TRBJ1-4; a weak D match, TRBD1 (5 bases). The CDR3 length is 15 residues. V lost 1 base to trimming and J lost 0 bases, with 7 bases between them. In germline, CDR1 is SGHDT, CDR2 YYEEEE. The DNA for the CDR3 is TGTGCCAGCAGCTTGAGGGGTGCAACTAATGAAAAACTGTTTTTT. Translating gives CASSLRGATNEKLFF.

CDR3 protein: CASGLHRDGLYYEQYF. The CDR3 nucleotides are TGTGCTAGTGGTTTGCACCGGGACGGACTATACTACGAGCAGTACTTC. J is TRBJ2-7 and V is TRBV12-5, with a possible D match to TRBD2 (6 bases). The CDR3 totals 16 residues. V was clipped by 2 bases and J by 3 bases, with 17 bases between them. CDR1 is LGHNT, CDR2 FRNRAP, per germline.

This chain links TRBV29-1 with TRBJ1-1; D remains ambiguous. The CDR3 is 13 residues long. Trimming removed 6 bases at V and 4 bases at J, with 15 bases between. Looked up from germline, CDR1 is SQVTM and CDR2 is ANQGSEA. This CDR3 is CSVAETSTTEAFF. CDR3 bases: TGCAGCGTAGCAGAGACATCCACCACTGAAGCTTTCTTT.